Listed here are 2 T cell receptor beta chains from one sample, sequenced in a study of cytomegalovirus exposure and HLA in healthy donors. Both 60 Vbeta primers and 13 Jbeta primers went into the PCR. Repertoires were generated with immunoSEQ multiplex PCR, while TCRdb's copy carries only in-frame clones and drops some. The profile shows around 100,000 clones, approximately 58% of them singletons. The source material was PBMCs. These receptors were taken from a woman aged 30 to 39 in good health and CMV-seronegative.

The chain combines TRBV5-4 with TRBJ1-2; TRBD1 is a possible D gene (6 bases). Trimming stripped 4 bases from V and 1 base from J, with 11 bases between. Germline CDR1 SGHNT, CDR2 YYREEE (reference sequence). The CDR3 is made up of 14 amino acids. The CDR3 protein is CASSLQGFNYGYTF. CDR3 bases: TGTGCCAGCAGCCTACAGGGTTTTAACTATGGCTACACCTTC.

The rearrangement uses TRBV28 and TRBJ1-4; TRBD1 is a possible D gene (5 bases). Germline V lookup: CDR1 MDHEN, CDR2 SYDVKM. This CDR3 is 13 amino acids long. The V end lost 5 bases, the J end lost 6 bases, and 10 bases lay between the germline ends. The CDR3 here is CASSPSGYEKLFF. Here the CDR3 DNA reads TGTGCCAGCAGTCCTTCAGGGTATGAAAAACTGTTTTTT.